This T cell receptor beta chain stems from a study of T cell changes during pregnancy in multiple sclerosis. The method was immunoSEQ multiplex PCR; TCRdb's version includes in-frame clones alone and lacks a portion of them. The sample lists about 52,000 clones, 90% to 95% occurring once. Germline loops: CDR1 KGHSH, CDR2 LQKENI. V was trimmed by 3 bases and J by 1 base, leaving 10 bases between them. The CDR3 runs to 14 residues. V and J are TRBV18 and TRBJ2-7, with D maybe TRBD1 (6 bases). Sequences were derived from CD4+ T cells from peripheral blood mononuclear cells, sampled before pregnancy. The receptor's source is a female donor with multiple sclerosis, enrolled in a pregnancy study. CDR3 protein: CASSPRQGSYEQYF. The CDR3 coding sequence is TGTGCCAGCTCACCTCGCCAGGGGTCCTACGAGCAGTACTTC.